The rows below give T cell receptor beta chains drawn from one sample of a study of shared clonotypes between healthy human individuals. Repertoires were generated with immunoSEQ multiplex PCR, while TCRdb's copy carries only in-frame clones and drops some. The sample carries fewer than 1 million clones, 95% to 97% recorded once. The sample consisted of naive CD8+ T cells sorted from blood. These TCRs come from a man aged 25 to 40 in good health. Both conserved end residues are part of each CDR3. The D gene is left open where the match is weak. Clone size is shown for a subset of rows, as once, few, many or a class of expanded clone.

. | . | TRBJ2-1 | TRBV5-1 | CASSPEEGIYNEQFF | TGCGCCAGCAGCCCCGAGGAGGGGATATACAATGAGCAGTTCTTC
. | . | TRBJ2-1 | TRBV25-1 | CASSNRDRHSNEQFF | TGTGCCAGCAGTAACCGGGATCGCCATTCCAATGAGCAGTTCTTC
. | . | TRBJ1-1 | TRBV5-4 | CASILENEAFF | .
. | . | TRBJ2-7 | TRBV14 | CASSQGAVASTYEQYF | TGTGCCAGCAGCCAAGGGGCTGTAGCGAGTACCTACGAGCAGTACTTC
. | . | TRBJ2-7 | TRBV4-3 | CASSQELEIYEQYF | TGCGCCAGCAGCCAAGAGTTGGAGATCTACGAGCAGTACTTC
. | . | TRBJ2-3 | TRBV29-1 | CSVEVRAVESTDTQYF | TGCAGCGTTGAAGTACGAGCAGTAGAGAGCACAGATACGCAGTATTTT
. | . | TRBJ1-4 | TRBV6-1 | CASSAHGGANEKLFF | TGTGCCAGCAGCGCCCATGGGGGAGCTAATGAAAAACTGTTTTTT
TRBD1 | . | TRBJ2-2 | TRBV7-2 | CASSLNRGNTGELFF | TGTGCCAGCAGCTTAAACAGGGGCAACACCGGGGAGCTGTTTTTT
TRBD2 | . | TRBJ2-3 | TRBV5-1 | CASSLTTSGRRTDTQYF | TGCGCCAGCAGCTTAACGACTAGCGGTCGTAGGACAGATACGCAGTATTTT
. | . | TRBJ2-7 | TRBV19 | CASSIRVAYEQYF | TGTGCCAGTAGTATACGAGTAGCTTACGAGCAGTACTTC
. | . | TRBJ1-1 | TRBV27 | CASTTHRRTEAFF | TGTGCCAGCACGACCCACCGGAGGACTGAAGCTTTCTTT
. | . | TRBJ1-5 | TRBV6-5 | CASKGGLHQPQHF | TGTGCCAGCAAGGGGGGGCTTCATCAGCCCCAGCATTTT
TRBD1 | . | TRBJ2-5 | TRBV7-9 | CASSARGYQETQYF | TGTGCCAGCAGCGCCAGGGGGTACCAAGAGACCCAGTACTTC
TRBD2 | . | TRBJ2-7 | TRBV7-6 | CASSPSLAGGFYEQYF | TGTGCCAGCAGCCCAAGCCTAGCGGGGGGCTTCTACGAGCAGTACTTC
. | . | TRBJ2-7 | TRBV4-2 | CASSQGVTYEQYF | TGTGCCAGCAGCCAAGGAGTCACCTACGAGCAGTACTTC
. | . | TRBJ1-1 | TRBV7-9 | CASSRLNTEAFF | TGTGCCAGCAGTCGATTGAACACTGAAGCTTTCTTT
TRBD2 | . | TRBJ2-7 | TRBV7-6 | CASSSDWTSGYEQYF | TGTGCCAGCAGCTCAGACTGGACTAGCGGGTACGAGCAGTACTTC
. | . | TRBJ2-2 | TRBV11-3 | CASSLDLNTGELFF | TGTGCCAGCAGCTTGGACCTTAACACCGGGGAGCTGTTTTTT
TRBD2 | . | TRBJ2-1 | TRBV29-1 | CSVEPVGGIYNEQFF | TGCAGCGTTGAACCGGTGGGAGGGATATACAATGAGCAGTTCTTC
TRBD1 | once | TRBJ1-5 | TRBV19 | CASQTGPSDYSNQPQHF | TGTGCCAGCCAGACAGGGCCCAGTGACTATAGCAATCAGCCCCAGCATTTT
. | . | TRBJ2-7 | TRBV29-1 | CSVTETGSEQYF | TGCAGCGTGACGGAAACAGGGAGCGAGCAGTACTTC
TRBD1 | . | TRBJ2-7 | TRBV11-2 | CASSSRTGNFVEQYF | TGTGCCAGCAGCTCCAGGACAGGGAACTTTGTAGAGCAGTACTTC
TRBD1 | . | TRBJ2-3 | TRBV27 | CASSLLNTGGGTDTQYF | TGTGCCAGCAGTCTTCTTAATACAGGGGGCGGCACAGATACGCAGTATTTT
TRBD2 | . | TRBJ2-2 | TRBV29-1 | CSVGTTPGGELFF | TGCAGCGTCGGGACTACCCCAGGCGGGGAGCTGTTTTTT
TRBD2 | . | TRBJ2-7 | TRBV9 | CASSVGLAISYEQYF | TGTGCCAGCAGCGTGGGACTAGCGATCTCCTACGAGCAGTACTTC
. | . | TRBJ1-2 | TRBV4-1 | CASSQESRPGAEGPYGYTF | TGCGCCAGCAGCCAAGAGTCACGACCAGGGGCGGAGGGTCCCTATGGCTACACCTTC
. | . | TRBJ1-2 | TRBV29-1 | CSVEDRQLRGGYTF | TGCAGCGTTGAAGATCGGCAGCTCCGAGGGGGCTACACCTTC
. | . | TRBJ2-2 | TRBV6-5 | CASSYGFGDTGELFF | TGTGCCAGCAGTTACGGATTCGGGGACACCGGGGAGCTGTTTTTT
. | . | TRBJ2-1 | TRBV7-2 | CASSHLSYNEQFF | TGTGCCAGCAGCCATCTCTCCTACAATGAGCAGTTCTTC
. | . | TRBJ2-3 | TRBV7-9 | CASAPGAGVDTQYF | TGTGCCAGCGCCCCGGGGGCGGGAGTGGATACGCAGTATTTT
. | . | TRBJ2-3 | TRBV7-7 | CASSLAAGPSTDTQYF | TGTGCCAGCAGCTTAGCGGCAGGACCTAGCACAGATACGCAGTATTTT
. | . | TRBJ2-4 | TRBV18 | CASSTNPGTRKNIQYF | TGTGCCAGCTCAACCAACCCAGGGACACGCAAAAACATTCAGTACTTC
. | . | TRBJ2-3 | TRBV7-9 | CASSLLLGGRNTQYF | TGTGCCAGCAGCTTATTACTAGGAGGAAGGAATACGCAGTATTTT
TRBD1 | once | TRBJ2-2 | TRBV2 | CASSGTGGIGELFF | TGTGCCAGCAGTGGGACAGGGGGGATCGGGGAGCTGTTTTTT
TRBD2 | . | TRBJ2-1 | TRBV7-9 | CASRSVLGGSSYNEQFF | TGTGCCAGCAGGAGCGTGTTGGGCGGGAGCTCCTACAATGAGCAGTTCTTC
. | . | TRBJ1-4 | TRBV28 | CASSLTVATNEKLFF | TGTGCCAGCAGTTTGACAGTTGCAACTAATGAAAAACTGTTTTTT
TRBD1 | . | TRBJ2-3 | TRBV7-8 | CASSLDGTGVNADTQYF | TGTGCCAGCAGCTTAGATGGGACAGGGGTGAATGCAGATACGCAGTATTTT
. | . | TRBJ1-2 | TRBV7-9 | CASSLGQDDPYGYTF | TGTGCCAGCAGCTTAGGACAGGACGACCCCTATGGCTACACCTTC
TRBD1 | . | TRBJ1-4 | TRBV27 | CASRGQGGEKLFF | TGTGCCAGCAGAGGACAGGGAGGTGAAAAACTGTTTTTT
. | . | TRBJ1-2 | TRBV25-1 | CASSEFGGGYTF | TGTGCCAGCAGTGAATTTGGGGGAGGCTACACCTTC
. | . | TRBJ2-3 | TRBV4-1 | CASSLQGRDGTDTQYF | TGCGCCAGCAGTTTACAGGGCCGGGACGGCACAGATACGCAGTATTTT
. | . | TRBJ1-1 | TRBV30 | CAWSTGLNTEAFF | TGTGCCTGGAGCACAGGATTGAACACTGAAGCTTTCTTT
. | . | TRBJ2-5 | TRBV6-5 | CASRGVWGAGETQYF | TGTGCCAGCAGAGGAGTGTGGGGGGCCGGAGAGACCCAGTACTTC
. | . | TRBJ1-3 | TRBV27 | CASSPQGTGNTIYF | TGTGCCAGCAGTCCCCAGGGAACTGGAAACACCATATATTTT
. | . | TRBJ2-4 | TRBV30 | CAWSDGSGDRGNIQYF | TGTGCCTGGAGTGACGGGTCAGGCGATAGGGGAAACATTCAGTACTTC
. | . | TRBJ1-5 | TRBV25-1 | CASSSGVSNQPQHF | TGTGCCAGCAGTAGTGGGGTCAGCAATCAGCCCCAGCATTTT
. | . | TRBJ2-7 | TRBV7-9 | CASSLATDEQYF | TGTGCCAGCAGCTTAGCGACAGACGAGCAGTACTTC
. | . | TRBJ2-1 | TRBV27 | CATGDFNYNEQFF | TGTGCCACCGGGGACTTTAATTACAATGAGCAGTTCTTC
TRBD2 | . | TRBJ2-7 | TRBV7-8 | CASSIYTSGSSEQYF | TGTGCCAGCAGCATCTACACTAGCGGGAGCTCCGAGCAGTACTTC
. | . | TRBJ1-4 | TRBV6-5 | CASSRATNEKLFF | TGTGCCAGCAGCCGGGCCACTAATGAAAAACTGTTTTTT
TRBD2 | . | TRBJ2-3 | TRBV4-3 | CASSQLGLGESDTQYF | TGCGCCAGCAGCCAATTGGGACTAGGGGAGTCAGATACGCAGTATTTT
. | . | TRBJ2-1 | TRBV4-3 | CASSHLPSVADEQFF | TGCGCCAGCAGCCACCTACCTAGCGTAGCGGATGAGCAGTTCTTC